Following are 8 T cell receptor beta chains from one sample sequenced in a study of T cell responses to AZD1222 COVID-19 vaccine. Data came from immunoSEQ multiplex PCR; TCRdb stores just in-frame clones and leaves some out. The sample carries around 120,000 clones, more than 85% recorded once. Material: peripheral blood, obtained on day 0 of AZD1222 vaccination. The origin of the receptors is an adult in good health.

The chain is built from TRBV28 and TRBJ1-2; 8 bases map to TRBD1. The CDR3 is 14 amino acids. The ends lost 6 bases at V and 8 bases at J; junction bases unmatched: 11. Germline V gene data show CDR1 as MDHEN and CDR2 as SYDVKM. CDR3 DNA sequence: TGTGCCAGCAGCCGAGGACAGGGAACGGGAGGCTACACCTTC. Residues: CASSRGQGTGGYTF.

The rearrangement links TRBV18 to TRBJ1-1; 7 bases line up with TRBD1. Losses at the gene ends were 6 bases for V and 3 bases for J; bases not matched to a gene: 13. This CDR3 is 16 amino acids long. Germline CDR1 is KGHSH and CDR2 is LQKENI. CDR3 region: CASSPIRDRDDTEAFF. CDR3 sequence (DNA): TGTGCCAGCTCCCCAATCAGAGACAGGGATGACACTGAAGCTTTCTTT. Looking up the rest from reference TRBV18 and TRBJ1-1 gives the full variable domain: NAGVMQNPRHLVRRRGQEARLRCSPMKGHSHVYWYRQLPEEGLKFMVYLQKENIIDESGMPKERFSAEFPKEGPSILRIQQVVRGDSAAYFCASSPIRDRDDTEAFFGQGTRLTVV.

The chain couples TRBV7-9 to TRBJ1-5; 11 bases are a match to TRBD1. The germline gives CDR1 SEHNR, CDR2 FQNEAQ (reference sequence). Losses at the gene ends were 11 bases for V and 6 bases for J; bases not matched to a gene: 6. This CDR3 region has 13 residues. CDR3 amino acids: CAGGQGAGQPQHF. The CDR3 nucleotides are TGTGCCGGCGGACAGGGGGCCGGTCAGCCCCAGCATTTT.

This chain connects TRBV10-1 to TRBJ1-5, with 11 bases that match TRBD1. CDR3 length: 15 residues. Losses at the gene ends were 6 bases for V and 1 base for J; bases not matched to a gene: 2. Germline CDR1 reads WNHNN; CDR2 reads SYGVQD (reference sequence). The CDR3 nucleotides read TGCGCCAGCAGAGGGGACAGGGGGAGCAATCAGCCCCAGCATTTT. This encodes CASRGDRGSNQPQHF.

This chain joins TRBV2 and TRBJ2-3, with TRBD1 matching 7 bases. Germline V lookup: CDR1 SNHLY, CDR2 FYNNEI. The CDR3 has 14 amino acids. V lost 5 bases, J lost 0 bases, and 2 bases stayed unmatched. The CDR3 DNA follows: TGTGCCAGCAGTCAGGACAGGAGCACAGATACGCAGTATTTT. As protein: CASSQDRSTDTQYF.

The chain is built from TRBV10-3 and TRBJ1-4; TRBD1 aligns across 8 bases. V shed 3 bases, J shed 7 bases, and the junction held 4 bases outside the gene matches. Germline loops: CDR1 ENHRY, CDR2 SYGVKD. The CDR3 totals 14 residues. DNA of the CDR3: TGTGCCATCAGTGACGGGACAGGTGGTGAAAAACTGTTTTTT. This gives the protein CAISDGTGGEKLFF.

The J gene is TRBJ2-7, the V gene TRBV6-1; the D gene is possibly TRBD1 (5 bases). V lost 3 bases and J 1 base, leaving 10 bases between the germline ends. CDR3 size: 14 residues. Germline values: CDR1 MNHNS, CDR2 SASEGT. The CDR3 sequence is CASSDAPGSYEQYF. In nucleotides, the CDR3 is TGTGCCAGCAGTGACGCCCCAGGGTCCTACGAGCAGTACTTC.

The chain combines TRBV27 with TRBJ1-1, with 8 bases matching TRBD1. The trim removed 2 bases at V and 3 bases at J, leaving 2 bases unmatched. CDR1 MNHEY and CDR2 SMNVEV come from the germline V gene (reference sequence). The CDR3 spans 14 residues. The CDR3 spells CASSLQGADTEAFF. The DNA of the CDR3 is TGTGCCAGCAGTTTACAGGGGGCGGACACTGAAGCTTTCTTT.